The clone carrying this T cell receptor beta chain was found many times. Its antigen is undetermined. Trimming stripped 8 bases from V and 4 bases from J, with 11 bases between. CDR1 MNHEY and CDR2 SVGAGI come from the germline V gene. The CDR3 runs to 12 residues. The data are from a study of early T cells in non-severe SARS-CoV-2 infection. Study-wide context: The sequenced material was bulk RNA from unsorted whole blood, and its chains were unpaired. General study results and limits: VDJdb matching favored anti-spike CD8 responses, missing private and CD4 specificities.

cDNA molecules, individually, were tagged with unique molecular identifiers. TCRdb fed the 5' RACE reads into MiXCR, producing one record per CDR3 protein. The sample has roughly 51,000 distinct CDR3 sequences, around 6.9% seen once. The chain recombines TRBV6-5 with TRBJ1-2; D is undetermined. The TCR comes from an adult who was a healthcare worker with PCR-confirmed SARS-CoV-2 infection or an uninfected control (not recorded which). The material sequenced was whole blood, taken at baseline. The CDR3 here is CASFTSIYGYTF. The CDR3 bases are TGTGCCAGCTTCACGTCGATCTATGGCTACACCTTC.